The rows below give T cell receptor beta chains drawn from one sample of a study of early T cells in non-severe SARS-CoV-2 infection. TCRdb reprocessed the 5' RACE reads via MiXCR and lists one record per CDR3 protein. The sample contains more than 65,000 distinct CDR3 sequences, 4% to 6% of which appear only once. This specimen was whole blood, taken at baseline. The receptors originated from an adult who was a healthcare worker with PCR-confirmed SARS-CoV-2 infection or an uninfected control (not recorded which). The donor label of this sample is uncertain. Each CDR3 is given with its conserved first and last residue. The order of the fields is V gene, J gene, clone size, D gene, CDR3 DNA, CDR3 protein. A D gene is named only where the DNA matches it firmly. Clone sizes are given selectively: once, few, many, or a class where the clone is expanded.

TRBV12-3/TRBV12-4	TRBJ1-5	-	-	TGTGCCAGCAGTCTACCGGTTCAGCCCCAGCATTTT	CASSLPVQPQHF
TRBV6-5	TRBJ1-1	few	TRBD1	TGTGCCAGCAACAGGGGAGCGAGCACTGAAGCTTTCTTT	CASNRGASTEAFF
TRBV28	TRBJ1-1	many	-	TGTGCCAGCAGTTTTCACAGGGTCCCTGAAGCTTTCTTT	CASSFHRVPEAFF
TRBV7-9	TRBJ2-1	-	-	TGTGCCAGCAGCCCGGGGGCAGATGGGCAGTTCTTC	CASSPGADGQFF
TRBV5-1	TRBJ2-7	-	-	TGCGCCAGCAGCTTTACAGGGTTTGCCTACGAGCAGTACTTC	CASSFTGFAYEQYF
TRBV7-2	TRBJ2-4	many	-	TGTGCCAGCAGCTTAGCGGGGGGGCGAAACATTCAGTACTTC	CASSLAGGRNIQYF
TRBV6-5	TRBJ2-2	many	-	TGTGCCAGCAGTTACTACGGGGAACCGGGGGAGCTGTTTTTT	CASSYYGEPGELFF
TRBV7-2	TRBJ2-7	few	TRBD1	TGTGCCAGCAGCCGGGCCGGGACAGGGTCCACCTACGAGCAGTACTTC	CASSRAGTGSTYEQYF
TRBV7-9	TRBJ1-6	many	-	TGTGCCAGCAGCTCGGGGTCACCCCTCCACTTT	CASSSGSPLHF
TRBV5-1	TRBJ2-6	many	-	TGCGCCAGCAGCCCCCTGGGTTCTGGGGCCAACGTCCTGACTTTC	CASSPLGSGANVLTF
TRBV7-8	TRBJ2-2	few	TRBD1	TGTGCCAGCAGCGTCGGGACAGGGGGAGTCGGGGAGCTGTTTTTT	CASSVGTGGVGELFF
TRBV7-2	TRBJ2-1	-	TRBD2	TGTGCCAGCAGCATACCTAGCGGGCCCTACAATGAGCAGTTCTTC	CASSIPSGPYNEQFF
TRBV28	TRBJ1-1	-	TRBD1	TGTGCCAGCAGTTCGACCCCGAGCAGGGGGCGAGTTGAAGCTTTCTTT	CASSSTPSRGRVEAFF
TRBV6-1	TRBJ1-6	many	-	TGTGCCAGCAGTGAAGGGACGACAAATTCACCCCTCCACTTT	CASSEGTTNSPLHF
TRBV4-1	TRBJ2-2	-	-	TGCGCCAGCAGCCAACATCCCCAACAGGTCACCGGGGAGCTGTTTTTT	CASSQHPQQVTGELFF
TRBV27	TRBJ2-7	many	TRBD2	TGTGCCAGCAGTCAGAGGACTAGCGGGACCTACGAGCAGTACTTC	CASSQRTSGTYEQYF
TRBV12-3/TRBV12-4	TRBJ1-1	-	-	TGTGCCAGCAGCCCCAAGGGTTTTCGAGCTTTCTTT	CASSPKGFRAFF
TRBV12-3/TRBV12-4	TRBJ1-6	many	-	TGTGCCAGCAGTTTCGGGAATTCACCCCTCCACTTT	CASSFGNSPLHF
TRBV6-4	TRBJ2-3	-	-	TGTGCCAGCAGTGTTGGCTTTAGCACAGATACGCAGTATTTT	CASSVGFSTDTQYF
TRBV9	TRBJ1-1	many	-	TGTGCCAGCAGCGCCCGATTCGGCAGCGAAGCTTTCTTT	CASSARFGSEAFF